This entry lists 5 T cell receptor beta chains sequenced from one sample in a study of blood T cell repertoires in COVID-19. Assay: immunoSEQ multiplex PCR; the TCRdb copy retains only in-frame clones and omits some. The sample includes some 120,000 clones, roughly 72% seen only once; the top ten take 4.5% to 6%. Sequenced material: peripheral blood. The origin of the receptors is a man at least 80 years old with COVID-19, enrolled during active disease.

The DNA for the CDR3 is TGTGCCAGCAGTTTATTCAGGGGGACTGGCTACACCTTC. This gives the protein CASSLFRGTGYTF. The chain joins TRBV27 to TRBJ1-2, with 7 bases lining up with TRBD1. Trimming removed 1 base from V and 7 bases from J; junction bases left unmatched: 3. Germline V CDR1 and CDR2: MNHEY, SMNVEV (reference sequence). The length of the CDR3 is 13 residues.

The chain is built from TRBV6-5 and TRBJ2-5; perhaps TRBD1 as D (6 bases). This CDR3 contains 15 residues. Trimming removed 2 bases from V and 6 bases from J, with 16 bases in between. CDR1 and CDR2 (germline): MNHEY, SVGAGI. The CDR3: CASSYIATRGQTQYF. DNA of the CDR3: TGTGCCAGCAGTTACATTGCCACCAGGGGACAGACCCAGTACTTC.

The CDR3 DNA is TGTGCCAGCAGCGCGGGACAGGGAGTGGGAGCTTTCTTT. Translation gives CASSAGQGVGAFF. J is TRBJ1-1 and V is TRBV11-2; 9 bases match TRBD1. This CDR3 is 13 amino acids long. V shed 5 bases, J shed 10 bases, and the junction held 8 bases outside the gene matches. Per the germline V gene, CDR1 is SGHAT and CDR2 is FQNNGV.

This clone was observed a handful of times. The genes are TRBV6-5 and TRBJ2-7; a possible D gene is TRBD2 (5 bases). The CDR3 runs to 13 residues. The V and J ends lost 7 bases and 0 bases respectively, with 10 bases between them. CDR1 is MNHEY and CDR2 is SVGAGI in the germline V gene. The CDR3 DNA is TGTGCCAGCATAGGGCGGGTCTCCTACGAGCAGTACTTC. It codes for CASIGRVSYEQYF.

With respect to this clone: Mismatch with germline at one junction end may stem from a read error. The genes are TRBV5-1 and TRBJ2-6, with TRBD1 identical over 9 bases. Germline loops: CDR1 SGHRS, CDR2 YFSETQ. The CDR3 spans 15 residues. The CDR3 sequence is CPSSDRGSGANVLTF. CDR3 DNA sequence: TGCCCCAGCAGCGACAGGGGGAGTGGGGCCAACGTCCTGACTTTC.